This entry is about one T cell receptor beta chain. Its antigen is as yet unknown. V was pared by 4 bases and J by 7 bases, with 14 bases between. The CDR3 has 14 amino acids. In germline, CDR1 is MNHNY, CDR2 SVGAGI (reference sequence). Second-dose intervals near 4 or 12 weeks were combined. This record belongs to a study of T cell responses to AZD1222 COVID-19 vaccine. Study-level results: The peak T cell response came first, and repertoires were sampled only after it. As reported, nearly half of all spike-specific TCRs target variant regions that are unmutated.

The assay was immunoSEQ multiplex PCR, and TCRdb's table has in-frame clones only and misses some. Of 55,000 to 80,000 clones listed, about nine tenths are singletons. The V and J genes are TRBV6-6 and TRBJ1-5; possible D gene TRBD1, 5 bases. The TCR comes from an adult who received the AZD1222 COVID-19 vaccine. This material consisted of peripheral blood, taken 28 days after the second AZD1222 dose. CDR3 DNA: TGTGCCAGCAGTTGGGAGGGGATTACGCAGCCCCAGCATTTT. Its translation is CASSWEGITQPQHF.